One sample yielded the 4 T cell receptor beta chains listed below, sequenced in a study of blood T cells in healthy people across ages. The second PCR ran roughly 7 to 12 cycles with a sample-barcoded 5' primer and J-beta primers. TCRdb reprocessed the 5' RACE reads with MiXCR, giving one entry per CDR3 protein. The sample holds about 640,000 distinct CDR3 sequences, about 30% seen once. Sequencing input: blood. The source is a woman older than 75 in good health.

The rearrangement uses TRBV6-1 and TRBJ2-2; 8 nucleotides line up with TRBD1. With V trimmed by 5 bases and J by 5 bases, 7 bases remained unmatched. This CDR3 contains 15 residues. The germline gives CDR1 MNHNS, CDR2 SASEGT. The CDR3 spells CASSLGQAITGELFF. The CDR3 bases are TGTGCCAGCAGTCTGGGACAGGCTATAACCGGGGAGCTGTTTTTT.

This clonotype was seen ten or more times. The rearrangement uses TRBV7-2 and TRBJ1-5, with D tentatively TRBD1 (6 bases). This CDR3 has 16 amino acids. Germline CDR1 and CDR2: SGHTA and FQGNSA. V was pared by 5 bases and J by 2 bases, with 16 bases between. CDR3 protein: CASSRKRAGGNQPQHF. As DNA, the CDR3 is TGTGCCAGCAGCCGAAAGAGGGCAGGGGGCAATCAGCCCCAGCATTTT.

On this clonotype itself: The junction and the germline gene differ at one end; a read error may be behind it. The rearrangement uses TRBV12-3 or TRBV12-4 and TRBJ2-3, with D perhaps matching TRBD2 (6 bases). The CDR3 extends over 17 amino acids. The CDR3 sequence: CASKPLGRGVSTDAQYF. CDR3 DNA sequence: TGTGCCAGCAAACCCTTAGGGCGGGGAGTAAGCACAGATGCGCAGTATTTT.

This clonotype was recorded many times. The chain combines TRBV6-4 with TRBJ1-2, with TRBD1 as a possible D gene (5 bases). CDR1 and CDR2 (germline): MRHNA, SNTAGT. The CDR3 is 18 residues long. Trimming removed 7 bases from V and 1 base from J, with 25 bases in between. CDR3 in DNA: TGTGCCAGCACCTTCGGGCGGCAGGGCTACACTCTTAACTATGGCTACACCTTC. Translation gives CASTFGRQGYTLNYGYTF.